These T cell receptor beta chains were read from a single sample in a study of blood T cell repertoires in COVID-19. Assay used: immunoSEQ multiplex PCR; TCRdb lists only in-frame clones, some missing. The sample shows 68,000 or so clones, roughly 82% of them seen only once. Input material: peripheral blood. These receptors all come from a human donor in a cohort sampled during active COVID-19. Each CDR3 is given with its conserved first and last residue. Each record gives: D gene, clone size, V gene, J gene, CDR3 protein, CDR3 DNA. A D gene is named only where the DNA matches it firmly. Part of the rows lack a size; the others show once, few, many or a class for expanded clones.

d_call: -
clone_size: -
v_call: TRBV7-9
j_call: TRBJ1-1
cdr3_aa: CASSFSGANTEAFF
cdr3_nt: TGTGCCAGCAGCTTTTCAGGCGCGAACACTGAAGCTTTCTTT

d_call: -
clone_size: -
v_call: TRBV10-1
j_call: TRBJ2-7
cdr3_aa: CASSPTPAYEQYF
cdr3_nt: TGCGCCAGCAGCCCCACGCCAGCCTACGAGCAGTACTTC

d_call: -
clone_size: many
v_call: TRBV19
j_call: TRBJ1-2
cdr3_aa: CASSLQVSFGSGYTF
cdr3_nt: TGTGCCAGTAGTCTCCAGGTCAGCTTTGGGAGTGGCTACACCTTC

d_call: -
clone_size: -
v_call: TRBV5-1
j_call: TRBJ1-2
cdr3_aa: CASSLTPGERNYGYTF
cdr3_nt: TGCGCCAGCAGCTTGACGCCCGGGGAACGTAACTATGGCTACACCTTC

d_call: TRBD1
clone_size: -
v_call: TRBV19
j_call: TRBJ2-1
cdr3_aa: CASGLDRGPYNEQFF
cdr3_nt: TGTGCCAGTGGCCTGGACAGGGGGCCCTACAATGAGCAGTTCTTC

d_call: TRBD2
clone_size: once
v_call: TRBV19
j_call: TRBJ2-3
cdr3_aa: CASTGGAFGTDTQYF
cdr3_nt: TGTGCCAGTACCGGGGGGGCTTTTGGCACAGATACGCAGTATTTT

d_call: -
clone_size: few
v_call: TRBV7-9
j_call: TRBJ1-3
cdr3_aa: CASSFGGAAGNTIYF
cdr3_nt: TGTGCCAGCAGCTTTGGGGGGGCCGCTGGAAACACCATATATTTT

d_call: TRBD1
clone_size: -
v_call: TRBV6-6
j_call: TRBJ1-5
cdr3_aa: CASTLTGIGNQPQHF
cdr3_nt: TGTGCCAGCACCTTGACAGGGATAGGCAATCAGCCCCAGCATTTT

d_call: -
clone_size: -
v_call: TRBV9
j_call: TRBJ1-1
cdr3_aa: CASSVAMNTEAFF
cdr3_nt: TGTGCCAGCAGCGTAGCCATGAACACTGAAGCTTTCTTT

d_call: TRBD1
clone_size: few
v_call: TRBV7-2
j_call: TRBJ1-2
cdr3_aa: CASSAVRTGLGGYTF
cdr3_nt: TGTGCCAGCAGCGCCGTAAGGACAGGGTTAGGTGGCTACACCTTC

d_call: TRBD2
clone_size: -
v_call: TRBV2
j_call: TRBJ2-7
cdr3_aa: CAAQEQRGYEQYF
cdr3_nt: TGTGCCGCCCAGGAGCAGCGGGGCTACGAGCAGTACTTC

d_call: -
clone_size: -
v_call: TRBV18
j_call: TRBJ2-3
cdr3_aa: CASSLYLTPSTDTQYF
cdr3_nt: TGTGCCAGCTCACTATACTTAACCCCTAGCACAGATACGCAGTATTTT

d_call: -
clone_size: -
v_call: TRBV4-1
j_call: TRBJ2-5
cdr3_aa: CASSGLVGETQYF
cdr3_nt: TGCGCCAGCAGTGGACTGGTGGGGGAGACCCAGTACTTC

d_call: TRBD2
clone_size: -
v_call: TRBV7-2
j_call: TRBJ2-1
cdr3_aa: CASSFRLAGATGEQFF
cdr3_nt: TGTGCCAGCAGCTTCCGCCTAGCGGGGGCGACTGGAGAGCAGTTCTTC

d_call: -
clone_size: once
v_call: TRBV29-1
j_call: TRBJ1-5
cdr3_aa: CSVGAGNQPQHF
cdr3_nt: TGCAGCGTTGGGGCAGGCAATCAGCCCCAGCATTTT

d_call: TRBD1
clone_size: -
v_call: TRBV30
j_call: TRBJ1-5
cdr3_aa: CAWKQGGQPQHF
cdr3_nt: TGTGCCTGGAAACAGGGGGGTCAGCCCCAGCATTTT

d_call: -
clone_size: -
v_call: TRBV2
j_call: TRBJ1-1
cdr3_aa: CASNRQGVNTEAFF
cdr3_nt: TGTGCCAGCAATCGTCAAGGGGTGAACACTGAAGCTTTCTTT

d_call: TRBD1
clone_size: -
v_call: TRBV11-2
j_call: TRBJ2-5
cdr3_aa: CASSLGQPPYF
cdr3_nt: TGTGCCAGCAGCTTGGGACAGCCCCCATACTTC

d_call: TRBD1
clone_size: once
v_call: TRBV6-2/TRBV6-3
j_call: TRBJ2-7
cdr3_aa: CASSGTGGVYEQYF
cdr3_nt: TGTGCCAGCAGCGGGACAGGGGGCGTATACGAGCAGTACTTC

d_call: -
clone_size: -
v_call: TRBV28
j_call: TRBJ1-1
cdr3_aa: CAIWGSMNTEAFF
cdr3_nt: TGTGCCATTTGGGGCAGCATGAACACTGAAGCTTTCTTT

d_call: TRBD2
clone_size: -
v_call: TRBV4-1
j_call: TRBJ2-7
cdr3_aa: CASSRYSGGTYEQYF
cdr3_nt: TGCGCCAGCAGCCGGTATAGCGGGGGAACCTACGAGCAGTACTTC

d_call: -
clone_size: -
v_call: TRBV18
j_call: TRBJ1-2
cdr3_aa: CASSPGQKHNYGYTF
cdr3_nt: TGTGCCAGCTCACCGGGCCAGAAGCATAACTATGGCTACACCTTC

d_call: TRBD1
clone_size: -
v_call: TRBV28
j_call: TRBJ2-1
cdr3_aa: CASSLSGTGISYNEQFF
cdr3_nt: TGTGCCAGCAGTTTATCCGGGACAGGGATCTCCTACAATGAGCAGTTCTTC

d_call: -
clone_size: -
v_call: TRBV5-5
j_call: TRBJ1-5
cdr3_aa: CASSLNLVGGQPQHF
cdr3_nt: TGTGCCAGCAGCTTGAATCTGGTGGGAGGCCAGCCCCAGCATTTT

d_call: -
clone_size: -
v_call: TRBV6-6
j_call: TRBJ1-1
cdr3_aa: CASSPPRSGTEAFF
cdr3_nt: TGTGCCAGCAGCCCCCCCCGATCAGGCACTGAAGCTTTCTTT

d_call: TRBD1
clone_size: few
v_call: TRBV6-5
j_call: TRBJ1-2
cdr3_aa: CASRQGTDDFYGYTF
cdr3_nt: TGTGCCAGCAGGCAAGGGACAGATGATTTCTATGGCTACACCTTC

d_call: -
clone_size: -
v_call: TRBV9
j_call: TRBJ2-1
cdr3_aa: CASSSRPTGSNEQFF
cdr3_nt: TGTGCCAGCAGCTCCCGGCCAACAGGTAGCAATGAGCAGTTCTTC

d_call: TRBD1
clone_size: -
v_call: TRBV2
j_call: TRBJ1-1
cdr3_aa: CARGQASTEAFF
cdr3_nt: TGTGCCAGAGGACAGGCGAGCACTGAAGCTTTCTTT

d_call: TRBD2
clone_size: -
v_call: TRBV5-8
j_call: TRBJ2-2
cdr3_aa: CASSLGTSRYTGELFF
cdr3_nt: TGTGCCAGCAGCCTAGGGACTAGTCGGTACACCGGGGAGCTGTTTTTT

d_call: TRBD2
clone_size: -
v_call: TRBV30
j_call: TRBJ2-1
cdr3_aa: CAWSVLSVASGGFNEQFF
cdr3_nt: TGTGCCTGGAGTGTTTTGTCTGTCGCCAGCGGGGGTTTCAATGAGCAGTTCTTC

d_call: -
clone_size: -
v_call: TRBV10-1
j_call: TRBJ2-3
cdr3_aa: CASSSPVPQSFTDTQYF
cdr3_nt: TGCGCCAGCAGTTCCCCAGTCCCCCAGTCATTCACAGATACGCAGTATTTT

d_call: TRBD1
clone_size: -
v_call: TRBV5-4
j_call: TRBJ2-3
cdr3_aa: CASSLPGQGTFTQYF
cdr3_nt: TGTGCCAGCAGCTTGCCGGGACAGGGGACCTTTACGCAGTATTTT

d_call: TRBD1
clone_size: -
v_call: TRBV24-1
j_call: TRBJ1-2
cdr3_aa: CATSERQGGYGYTF
cdr3_nt: TGTGCCACCAGTGAGCGACAGGGCGGGTATGGCTACACCTTC

d_call: -
clone_size: -
v_call: TRBV28
j_call: TRBJ1-4
cdr3_aa: CASSLNRVGNEKLFF
cdr3_nt: TGTGCCAGCAGTCTCAACAGGGTCGGTAATGAAAAACTGTTTTTT

d_call: -
clone_size: -
v_call: TRBV28
j_call: TRBJ2-5
cdr3_aa: CASRTATQETQYF
cdr3_nt: TGTGCCAGCAGGACAGCGACCCAAGAGACCCAGTACTTC

d_call: TRBD2
clone_size: -
v_call: TRBV7-2
j_call: TRBJ2-1
cdr3_aa: CASSLGLAGGDEQFF
cdr3_nt: TGTGCCAGCAGCTTGGGACTAGCGGGGGGGGATGAGCAGTTCTTC